These T cell receptor beta chains were read from a single sample in a study of regulatory T cells in long-lasting Graves disease. Each CDR3 protein gets one entry after TCRdb re-called the multiplex PCR reads with MiXCR. This table holds around 250,000 distinct CDR3 sequences, around 16% found once. Material: peripheral blood mononuclear cells (PBMCs), obtained at new diagnosis, from a patient treated with antithyroid drugs. The origin of the receptors is a female donor with Graves disease. Both conserved end residues are part of each CDR3. Each record gives: clone size, D gene, V gene, J gene, CDR3 protein, CDR3 DNA. A D gene is named only where the DNA matches it firmly. Not all rows give a size; the values are once, few, many and, for expanded clones, a class.

NA	TRBD2	TRBV10-3	TRBJ2-1	CAIKRAGAWNEQFF	TGTGCCATCAAAAGGGCGGGAGCATGGAATGAGCAGTTCTTC
many	TRBD2	TRBV10-3	TRBJ2-4	CAISDYHSGNKNIQYF	TGTGCCATCAGTGACTACCATAGCGGGAACAAAAACATTCAGTACTTC
many	TRBD2	TRBV9	TRBJ2-7	CASSVASGGTSTGEQYF	TGTGCCAGCAGCGTAGCTTCCGGCGGGACTAGCACCGGCGAGCAGTACTTC
NA	NA	TRBV7-2	TRBJ1-1	CASSPAGVRNTEAFF	TGTGCCAGCAGCCCGGCCGGTGTTCGAAACACTGAAGCTTTCTTT
NA	NA	TRBV28	TRBJ1-2	CASSIPKGNRYGYTF	TGTGCCAGCAGCATCCCGAAGGGTAATCGATATGGCTACACCTTC
many	TRBD1	TRBV9	TRBJ2-5	CASSHGGVGQGTQYF	TGTGCCAGCAGCCATGGTGGCGTCGGACAGGGGACCCAGTACTTC
many	TRBD2	TRBV10-3	TRBJ2-7	CAISGTSGRAGYEQYF	TGTGCCATCAGTGGGACTAGCGGGAGGGCCGGGTACGAGCAGTACTTC
many	NA	TRBV3-1	TRBJ1-4	CASSRPYGVEKLFF	TGTGCCAGCAGCCGTCCCTACGGGGTTGAAAAACTGTTTTTT
many	NA	TRBV2	TRBJ1-2	CASSESLNYGYTF	TGTGCCAGCAGTGAGAGCCTGAACTATGGCTACACCTTC
NA	TRBD2	TRBV9	TRBJ2-7	CASSVEGTSGRDSHEQYF	TGTGCCAGCAGCGTAGAGGGGACTAGCGGGAGGGACAGTCACGAGCAGTACTTC
many	TRBD1	TRBV15	TRBJ2-5	CATSRDGTDETQYF	TGTGCCACCAGCAGGGACGGGACAGATGAGACCCAGTACTTC
many	NA	TRBV12-3/TRBV12-4	TRBJ2-1	CASSVVTTSYNEQFF	TGTGCCAGCAGCGTTGTGACTACCTCCTACAATGAGCAGTTCTTC
many	TRBD2	TRBV12-3/TRBV12-4	TRBJ2-1	CASSFSGLAGGGAEQFF	TGTGCCAGCAGTTTCTCCGGACTAGCGGGAGGGGGAGCCGAGCAGTTCTTC
many	NA	TRBV29-1	TRBJ2-5	CGGGGETQYF	TGCGGAGGAGGTGGTGAGACCCAGTACTTC
many	TRBD1	TRBV28	TRBJ2-3	CASSGLDRDEFWTDTQYF	TGTGCCAGCAGTGGGTTGGACAGGGATGAATTTTGGACAGATACGCAGTATTTT
NA	TRBD2	TRBV3-1	TRBJ2-7	CASSQDLLAGSSYEQYF	TGTGCCAGCAGCCAAGATCTTCTAGCGGGAAGCTCCTACGAGCAGTACTTC
many	NA	TRBV6-1	TRBJ2-7	CASSNFQGNEQYF	TGTGCCAGCAGCAACTTCCAGGGGAACGAGCAGTACTTC
NA	NA	TRBV12-3/TRBV12-4	TRBJ2-5	CASTPSGSWETQYF	TGTGCCAGCACTCCTTCGGGGTCCTGGGAGACCCAGTACTTC
many	NA	TRBV5-1	TRBJ1-1	CASSLGPGEDEAFF	TGCGCCAGCAGCTTGGGGCCAGGGGAAGATGAAGCTTTCTTT
many	NA	TRBV28	TRBJ1-5	CASSFTGADNQPQHF	TGTGCCAGCAGTTTCACCGGGGCGGACAATCAGCCCCAGCATTTT
many	TRBD2	TRBV2	TRBJ2-2	CASSATSGRGYTGELFF	TGTGCCAGCAGTGCTACTAGCGGGAGGGGTTACACCGGGGAGCTGTTTTTT
many	NA	TRBV19	TRBJ2-7	CASSTSGSGAFEQYF	TGTGCCAGTAGTACCTCCGGGTCAGGAGCGTTCGAGCAGTACTTC
many	NA	TRBV13	TRBJ2-1	CASRNTAIHNEQFF	TGTGCCAGCAGGAACACAGCAATTCACAATGAGCAGTTCTTC
few	NA	TRBV10-3	TRBJ2-1	CAIRERREDEQFF	TGTGCCATCAGAGAGCGGAGGGAGGATGAGCAGTTCTTC
many	NA	TRBV12-3/TRBV12-4	TRBJ1-5	CASSIYRVSNQPQHF	TGTGCCAGCAGCATTTACAGGGTTAGCAATCAGCCCCAGCATTTT
many	NA	TRBV7-2	TRBJ2-5	CASTLQGQETQYF	TGTGCCAGCACGTTACAGGGTCAAGAGACCCAGTACTTC
once	NA	TRBV5-1	TRBJ1-2	CASSYVGQPNYGYTF	TGCGCCAGCAGCTACGTAGGACAGCCTAACTATGGCTACACCTTC
many	NA	TRBV19	TRBJ2-5	CASNPPPTQYF	TGTGCCAGTAACCCCCCGCCGACCCAGTACTTC
NA	TRBD2	TRBV20-1	TRBJ2-7	CSATIAGGQGEQYF	TGCAGTGCTACGATAGCGGGAGGGCAGGGCGAGCAGTACTTC
few	TRBD2	TRBV4-1	TRBJ2-5	CASSQKTSAYQETQYF	TGCGCCAGCAGCCAAAAGACTAGCGCTTACCAAGAGACCCAGTACTTC
few	TRBD1	TRBV9	TRBJ2-7	CASSPRQGNPYEQYF	TGTGCCAGCAGCCCCCGACAGGGGAATCCCTACGAGCAGTACTTC
many	NA	TRBV12-3/TRBV12-4	TRBJ1-2	CASSLLQGEGYTF	TGTGCCAGCAGCCTCCTACAGGGAGAGGGCTACACCTTC
many	NA	TRBV18	TRBJ2-7	CASSPDHNTYEQYF	TGTGCCAGCTCACCCGACCACAACACCTACGAGCAGTACTTC
NA	TRBD1	TRBV6-2/TRBV6-3	TRBJ2-3	CASRQGSADTQYF	TGTGCCAGCCGACAGGGGAGCGCAGATACGCAGTATTTT
many	NA	TRBV30	TRBJ1-4	CAWSAITGSEKLFF	TGTGCCTGGAGTGCCATTACAGGGTCTGAAAAACTGTTTTTT
many	NA	TRBV9	TRBJ2-5	CASSVSGIPAQETQYF	TGTGCCAGCAGCGTCTCCGGGATTCCGGCCCAAGAGACCCAGTACTTC
NA	TRBD1	TRBV6-1	TRBJ1-4	CASKNNPRDRGGGNIEKLFF	TGTGCCAGCAAGAATAACCCCCGGGACAGGGGGGGAGGGAATATTGAAAAACTGTTTTTT
many	NA	TRBV29-1	TRBJ1-1	CSGLRDTEAFF	TGCAGCGGCCTCAGGGACACTGAAGCTTTCTTT
many	NA	TRBV7-2	TRBJ2-1	CASSFLVSNEQFF	TGTGCCAGCAGCTTTCTAGTGAGTAATGAGCAGTTCTTC
many	TRBD1	TRBV7-9	TRBJ1-2	CASSLPGQSSGYTF	TGTGCCAGCAGCCTTCCGGGACAGTCGAGTGGCTACACCTTC
few	TRBD2	TRBV9	TRBJ2-1	CASSPGTSRVHNEQFF	TGTGCCAGCAGCCCCGGGACTAGCCGTGTGCACAATGAGCAGTTCTTC
few	NA	TRBV6-1	TRBJ2-2	CASQTGNAGELFF	TGTGCCAGCCAGACGGGGAATGCCGGGGAGCTGTTTTTT
many	NA	TRBV3-1	TRBJ2-1	CASSQDGQGAASGSYNEQFF	TGTGCCAGCAGCCAAGATGGACAGGGGGCGGCTAGCGGGAGTTACAATGAGCAGTTCTTC
NA	NA	TRBV9	TRBJ1-1	CASSPGRSVEAFF	TGTGCCAGCAGCCCAGGTCGGTCCGTTGAAGCTTTCTTT
once	TRBD2	TRBV11-2	TRBJ2-3	CASSLAPPGLAGRPTGTQYF	TGTGCCAGCAGCTTAGCTCCTCCGGGGCTAGCGGGACGCCCCACCGGTACGCAGTATTTT
many	TRBD2	TRBV12-3/TRBV12-4	TRBJ2-5	CASSLASPLAGVRETQYF	TGTGCCAGCAGTTTAGCGTCGCCGCTAGCGGGAGTCCGAGAGACCCAGTACTTC
many	NA	TRBV30	TRBJ2-7	CAWTVDPIGYEQYF	TGTGCCTGGACTGTGGACCCCATCGGCTACGAGCAGTACTTC
many	NA	TRBV13	TRBJ2-7	CASSGRDDYEQYF	TGTGCCAGCAGCGGCCGGGACGACTACGAGCAGTACTTC